This T cell receptor beta chain was sequenced for a study of T cell repertoires in cytomegalovirus infection. About the research overall: TCR beta signatures that were public indicated CMV infection and matching HLA type. The study's findings and limits: HLA-C-restricted CMV clonotypes gave the most frequent clonotype in two of eight donors.

This clonotype appeared a few times. Its antigen remains unidentified. MiXCR was run by TCRdb on the reads, yielding one entry per CDR3 protein. The profile shows roughly 800,000 distinct CDR3 sequences, 25% to 30% of them singletons. With 1 base removed from V and 8 bases from J, the gap between germline ends came to 11 bases. CDR1 and CDR2 (germline): MGHDK, SYGVNS. CDR3 length: 13 residues. The chain is built from TRBV25-1 and TRBJ1-2; D is unresolved. The material sequenced was cultured CD8+ T cells from PBMCs, taken from culture after CMV antigen stimulation. The origin of this receptor is a human donor in good health (CMV status not recorded). Some clones in this sample may be carry-over from other donors' samples. In nucleotides, the CDR3 is TGTGCCAGCAGTGAATTGGAGGGTGAGGGCTACACCTTC. The encoded protein is CASSELEGEGYTF.